This entry describes one T cell receptor (beta chain). Antigen unknown. TCRdb redid the calling of the 5' RACE reads with MiXCR, one entry per CDR3 protein. This table has 1.5 million or so distinct CDR3 sequences, less than 35% appearing once. The sample belongs to a study of identical twins. General study findings and limits: Reduced insertions were recorded for abundant cord blood beta clonotypes, with no such pattern in memory repertoires. Twins' surplus sharing was weaker for beta out-of-frame sequences. Within twin pairs, the out-of-frame alpha sequences they shared showed excess low generation probability.

This TCR came from a newborn girl in good health. The specimen was cord blood.

The CDR3 region has the DNA TGCGCCAGCAGGGCTAGTAACGAGCAGTACTTC. Its translation: CASRASNEQYF. This chain connects TRBV5-1 to TRBJ2-7; D ambiguous. This CDR3 region has 11 residues. V lost 5 bases and J 5 bases, leaving 8 bases between the germline ends. Germline CDR1 SGHRS, CDR2 YFSETQ.